Reported below is one TCR beta chain. Trimming removed 6 bases at V and 3 bases at J, with 12 bases between. The CDR3 consists of 13 residues. Germline V lookup: CDR1 MNHEY, CDR2 SVGAGI. This record belongs to a study of control samples from healthy donors and cancer patients. Libraries were prepared by immunoSEQ multiplex PCR; TCRdb keeps only in-frame clonotypes and omits some of them. Of 120,000 to 150,000 clones listed, roughly 92% are singletons. This chain connects TRBV6-5 to TRBJ2-7; either TRBD1 or TRBD2 may fit D (5 bases each). The sample consisted of blood. This receptor was obtained from a man aged 25-45 years in good health. The CDR3 nucleotides are TGTGCCAGCAGCCAGGGACCGCGCTACGAGCAGTACTTC. It encodes CASSQGPRYEQYF.